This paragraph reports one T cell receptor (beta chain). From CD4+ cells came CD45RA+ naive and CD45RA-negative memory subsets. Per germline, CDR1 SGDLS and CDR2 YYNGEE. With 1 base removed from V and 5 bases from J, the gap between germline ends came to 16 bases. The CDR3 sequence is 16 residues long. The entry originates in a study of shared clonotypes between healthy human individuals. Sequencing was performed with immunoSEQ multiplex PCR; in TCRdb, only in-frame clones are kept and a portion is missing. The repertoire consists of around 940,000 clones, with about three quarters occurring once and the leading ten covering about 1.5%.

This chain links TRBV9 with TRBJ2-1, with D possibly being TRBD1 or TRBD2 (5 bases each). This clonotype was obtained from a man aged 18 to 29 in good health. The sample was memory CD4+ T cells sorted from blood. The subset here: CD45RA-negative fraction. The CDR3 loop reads CASSVTHGVGDNEQFF. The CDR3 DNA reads TGTGCCAGCAGCGTAACGCACGGGGTGGGGGACAATGAGCAGTTCTTC.